Sequencing of this T cell receptor (beta chain) was carried out in a study of shared clonotypes between healthy human individuals. Only in-frame clones appear in the TCRdb table, and some are missing; sequencing was by immunoSEQ multiplex PCR. The repertoire holds about 1.5 million clones, with under 99% as singletons. This CDR3 is built from 12 residues. Germline-derived CDR1 and CDR2 are SEHNR and FQNEAQ (reference sequence). V was shortened by 4 bases and J by 6 bases, with 7 bases between the two germline ends. The chain couples TRBV7-9 to TRBJ2-1, with D possibly being TRBD2 (5 bases). This sequence was found in a man younger than 40 in good health. Sequenced input: naive CD4+ T cells sorted from blood. Noted subset: CD45RA+ positively selected. The DNA for the CDR3 is TGTGCCAGCAGCTCGGGGTCCAATGAGCAGTTCTTC. Its protein is CASSSGSNEQFF.